This T cell receptor beta chain is drawn from a study of blood T cell repertoires in COVID-19. The overall study: Sample material is recorded as cDNA or gDNA derived from T cells, B-cell-depleted T cells, or PBMCs.

The cohort comprised adults aged roughly 18 to 95 years residing in under 30 US areas. Deletions cut 3 bases from V and 0 bases from J, with 6 bases between. From germline, CDR1 is SGHTA and CDR2 FQGNSA. The CDR3 runs 14 residues. Clones were read by immunoSEQ multiplex PCR, and TCRdb kept only the in-frame ones, dropping some. The data contain 250,000 or so clones, roughly 84% of them singletons. Sequenced: PBMCs or T cells enriched from blood (not recorded which). The sequence was collected from a woman in her 50s who had been exposed to COVID-19. V and J are TRBV7-2 and TRBJ2-4; no definite D call. The CDR3: CASSFPLAKNIQYF. In DNA, the CDR3 is TGTGCCAGCAGCTTTCCCCTAGCCAAAAACATTCAGTACTTC.